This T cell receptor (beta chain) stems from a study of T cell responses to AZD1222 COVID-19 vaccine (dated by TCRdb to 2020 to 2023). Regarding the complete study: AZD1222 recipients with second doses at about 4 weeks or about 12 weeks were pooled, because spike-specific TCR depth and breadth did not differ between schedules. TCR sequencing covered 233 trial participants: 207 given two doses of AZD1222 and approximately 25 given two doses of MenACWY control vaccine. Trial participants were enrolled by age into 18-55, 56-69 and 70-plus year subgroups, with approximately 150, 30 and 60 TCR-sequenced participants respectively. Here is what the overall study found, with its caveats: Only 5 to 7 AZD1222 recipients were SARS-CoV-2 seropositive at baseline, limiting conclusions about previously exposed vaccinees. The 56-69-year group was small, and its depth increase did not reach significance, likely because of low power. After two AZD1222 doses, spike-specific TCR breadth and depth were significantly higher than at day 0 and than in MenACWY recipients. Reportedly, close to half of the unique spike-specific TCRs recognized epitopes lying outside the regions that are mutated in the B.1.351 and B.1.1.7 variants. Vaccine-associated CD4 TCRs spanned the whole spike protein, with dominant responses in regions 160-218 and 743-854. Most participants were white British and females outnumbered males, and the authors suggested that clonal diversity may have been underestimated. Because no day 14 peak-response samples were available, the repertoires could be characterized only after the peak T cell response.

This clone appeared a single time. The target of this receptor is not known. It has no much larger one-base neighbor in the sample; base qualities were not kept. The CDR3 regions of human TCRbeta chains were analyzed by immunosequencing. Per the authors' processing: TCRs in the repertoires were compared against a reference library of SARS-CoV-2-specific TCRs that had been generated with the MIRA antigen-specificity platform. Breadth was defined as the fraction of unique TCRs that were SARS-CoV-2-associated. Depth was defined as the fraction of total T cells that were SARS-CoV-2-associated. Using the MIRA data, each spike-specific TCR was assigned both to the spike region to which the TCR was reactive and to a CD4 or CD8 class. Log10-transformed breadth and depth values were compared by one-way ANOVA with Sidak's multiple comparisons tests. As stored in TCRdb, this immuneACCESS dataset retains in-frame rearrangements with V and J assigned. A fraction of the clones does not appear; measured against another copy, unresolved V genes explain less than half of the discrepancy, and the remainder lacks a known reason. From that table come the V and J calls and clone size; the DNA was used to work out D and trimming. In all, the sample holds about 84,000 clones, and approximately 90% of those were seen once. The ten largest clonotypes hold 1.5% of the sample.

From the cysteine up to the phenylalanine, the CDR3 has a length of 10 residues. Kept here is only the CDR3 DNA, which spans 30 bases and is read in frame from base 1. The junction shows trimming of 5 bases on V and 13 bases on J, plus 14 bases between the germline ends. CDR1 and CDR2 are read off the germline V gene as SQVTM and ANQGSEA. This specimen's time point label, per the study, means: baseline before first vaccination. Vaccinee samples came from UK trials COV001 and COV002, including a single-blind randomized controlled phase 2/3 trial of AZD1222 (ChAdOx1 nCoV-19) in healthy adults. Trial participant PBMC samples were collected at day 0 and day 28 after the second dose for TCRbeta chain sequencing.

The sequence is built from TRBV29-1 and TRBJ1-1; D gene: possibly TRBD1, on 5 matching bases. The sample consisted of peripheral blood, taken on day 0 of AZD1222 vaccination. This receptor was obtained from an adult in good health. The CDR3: CSVYGTADFF. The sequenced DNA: TGCAGCGTTTACGGGACCGCTGATTTCTTT.